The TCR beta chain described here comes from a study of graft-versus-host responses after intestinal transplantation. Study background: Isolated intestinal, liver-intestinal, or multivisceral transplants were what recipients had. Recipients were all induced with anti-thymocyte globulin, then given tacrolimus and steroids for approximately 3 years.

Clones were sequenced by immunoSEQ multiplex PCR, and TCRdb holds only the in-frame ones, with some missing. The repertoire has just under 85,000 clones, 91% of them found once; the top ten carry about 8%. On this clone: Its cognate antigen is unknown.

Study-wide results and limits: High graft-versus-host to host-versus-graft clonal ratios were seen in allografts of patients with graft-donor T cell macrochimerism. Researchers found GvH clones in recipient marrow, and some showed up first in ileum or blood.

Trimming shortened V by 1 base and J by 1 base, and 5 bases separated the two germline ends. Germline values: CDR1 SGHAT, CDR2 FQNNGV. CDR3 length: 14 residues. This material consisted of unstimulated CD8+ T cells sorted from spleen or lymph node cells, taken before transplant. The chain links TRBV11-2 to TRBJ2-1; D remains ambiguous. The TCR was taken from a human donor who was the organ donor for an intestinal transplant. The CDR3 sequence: CASSLGRSYNEQFF. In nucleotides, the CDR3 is TGTGCCAGCAGCTTAGGTAGGTCCTACAATGAGCAGTTCTTC. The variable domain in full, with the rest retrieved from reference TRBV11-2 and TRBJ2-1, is EAGVAQSPRYKIIEKRQSVAFWCNPISGHATLYWYQQILGQGPKLLIQFQNNGVVDDSQLPKDRFSAERLKGVDSTLKIQPAKLEDSAVYLCASSLGRSYNEQFFGPGTRLTVL.